Below, 14 T cell receptor beta chains from the same sample are listed, as sequenced in a study of shared clonotypes between healthy human individuals. Produced via immunoSEQ multiplex PCR; TCRdb's table is partial and in-frame only. Of roughly 1,100,000 clones in the sample, roughly 70% were seen once. Source material: memory CD4+ T cells sorted from blood. Subset denoted: CD45RA-negative fraction. These receptor sequences come from a man between 18 and 29 years old in good health.

The genes are TRBV7-2 and TRBJ2-3, with D possibly being TRBD2 (5 bases). Germline V gene data show CDR1 as SGHTA and CDR2 as FQGNSA. This CDR3 has 16 amino acids. V was pared by 1 base and J by 5 bases, with 16 bases between. The CDR3 DNA reads as TGTGCCAGCAGCTTAGAAATGATGACGGCGGGAGATACGCAGTATTTT. Its translation is CASSLEMMTAGDTQYF.

The V gene is TRBV6-1, the J gene TRBJ2-1; D gene ambiguous. Trimming took off 7 bases at V and 4 bases at J, with 14 bases between the two ends. Germline V gene data show CDR1 as MNHNS and CDR2 as SASEGT. The CDR3 extends over 14 amino acids. Here the CDR3 DNA reads TGTGCCAGCATTCCGATCGGCCAATACAATGAGCAGTTCTTC. Translating gives CASIPIGQYNEQFF.

The chain couples TRBV7-2 to TRBJ1-2; D call uncertain. This CDR3 region has 11 residues. V was cut by 6 bases and J by 6 bases, with 8 bases left in between. Per germline, CDR1 SGHTA and CDR2 FQGNSA. DNA for the CDR3: TGTGCCAGCAGAACAAGAAATGGCTACACCTTC. Translation gives CASRTRNGYTF.

The chain carries TRBV10-3 and TRBJ1-5; 12 bases agree with TRBD1. This CDR3 comprises 14 residues. Germline V lookup: CDR1 ENHRY, CDR2 SYGVKD. Germline trimming cut 6 bases from V and 6 bases from J; bases unmatched to any gene: 3. The CDR3 region is CAIRGQGAGQPQHF. The CDR3 DNA sequence: TGTGCCATCAGGGGACAGGGGGCAGGTCAGCCCCAGCATTTT.

V is TRBV11-2 and J is TRBJ2-6; D not certain. The CDR3 has 15 residues. The V end was cut by 2 bases, the J end by 0 bases, with 5 bases between. From germline, CDR1 is SGHAT and CDR2 FQNNGV. Written as DNA, the CDR3 is TGTGCCAGCAGCTTACCGGTCTCTGGGGCCAACGTCCTGACTTTC. Protein sequence: CASSLPVSGANVLTF.

The V call is TRBV15, the J call TRBJ2-3, with D hard to call. The CDR3 length is 16 residues. The V and J ends lost 1 base and 6 bases respectively, with 17 bases between them. Germline CDR1 and CDR2: LNHNV and YYDKDF (reference sequence). This CDR3 is CATSRGGTAQGDTQYF. The CDR3 DNA sequence: TGTGCCACCAGCAGAGGGGGAACAGCTCAAGGGGATACGCAGTATTTT.

The chain recombines TRBV5-1 with TRBJ1-2; weak D call: TRBD1 (5 bases). CDR3 length equals 14 residues. Trimming took 2 bases from V and 5 from J, leaving 13 bases between them. CDR1 SGHRS and CDR2 YFSETQ come from the germline V gene. In DNA, the CDR3 is TGCGCCAGCAGCTTTGAGGGGCGTCAGTATGGCTACACCTTC. Translation gives CASSFEGRQYGYTF.

V and J are TRBV10-3 and TRBJ2-1; tentatively, D is TRBD1 (5 bases). Looked up from germline, CDR1 is ENHRY and CDR2 is SYGVKD. With 2 bases removed from V and 4 bases from J, the gap between germline ends came to 12 bases. The CDR3 is made up of 15 amino acids. This CDR3 is CAISERGPVYNEQFF. The CDR3, as DNA: TGTGCCATCAGTGAGAGGGGCCCCGTATACAATGAGCAGTTCTTC.

This clone was observed a handful of times. V usage is TRBV6-6 and J usage is TRBJ1-1, with 8 bases identical to TRBD1. Losses at the gene ends were 4 bases for V and 1 base for J; bases not matched to a gene: 2. Germline V CDR1 and CDR2: MNHNY, SVGAGI (reference sequence). The CDR3 extends over 14 amino acids. CDR3 bases: TGTGCCAGCAGTTCGGGACAGGAGAACACTGAAGCTTTCTTT. This encodes CASSSGQENTEAFF.

A word on this clone: One junction end disagrees with the germline gene, perhaps due to a read error. The chain employs TRBV7-3 and TRBJ2-1; D not resolved. This CDR3 spans 9 amino acids. Germline CDR1 is SGHTA and CDR2 is FQGTGA. The CDR3 DNA is TGTGCCAGCGGGTGGCCCAAAGTCTTC. Translating gives CASGWPKVF. Filled out from reference TRBV7-3 and TRBJ2-1, the complete variable domain reads GAGVSQTPSNKVTEKGKYVELRCDPISGHTALYWYRQSLGQGPEFLIYFQGTGAADDSGLPNDRFFAVRPEGSVSTLKIQRTERGDSAVYLCASGWPKVFGPGTRLTVL.

CDR3: CASSSEGPLSGNTIYF. The CDR3 DNA follows: TGTGCCAGCAGTTCCGAAGGCCCGCTTTCCGGAAACACCATATATTTT. The rearrangement joins TRBV28 to TRBJ1-3; no firm D call. Germline V gene sequence: CDR1 MDHEN, CDR2 SYDVKM. This CDR3 comprises 16 residues. The V gene lost 4 bases and the J gene lost 4 bases, with 17 bases spanning the gap.

The table lists this clone with a few counts. The chain combines TRBV7-8 with TRBJ2-7; D perhaps matches TRBD2 (6 bases). This CDR3 spans 16 amino acids. V lost 4 bases, J lost 2 bases, and 18 bases lay in between. Germline values: CDR1 SGHVS, CDR2 FQNEAQ. The CDR3 loop reads CASSYGLMGTPYEQYF. In DNA, the CDR3 is TGTGCCAGCAGCTATGGGCTTATGGGGACTCCCTACGAGCAGTACTTC.

This clone was seen once. The V and J genes are TRBV27 and TRBJ1-2; tentatively, D is TRBD1 (5 bases). The CDR3 sequence is 17 residues long. Germline CDR1 reads MNHEY; CDR2 reads SMNVEV (reference sequence). The ends were cut back, 0 bases at V and 6 bases at J, with 20 bases in the middle. Here the CDR3 DNA reads TGTGCCAGCAGTTTATCGGGGCTGGGGGGATCCTCTAATGGCTACACCTTC. This encodes CASSLSGLGGSSNGYTF.

This clone appeared many times. V usage is TRBV2 and J usage is TRBJ1-6; D perhaps matches TRBD1 (6 bases). Germline-derived CDR1 and CDR2 are SNHLY and FYNNEI. The V gene lost 4 bases and the J gene lost 3 bases, with 7 bases spanning the gap. The CDR3 spans 14 residues. The CDR3 spells CASSGTVYNSPLHF. The CDR3 nucleotides read TGTGCCAGCAGTGGGACAGTCTATAATTCACCCCTCCACTTT.